This T cell receptor beta chain was recovered during a study of blood T cell repertoires in COVID-19. As for the study in general: Sites across the United States, Italy and Spain contributed samples from acute and convalescent COVID-19. Sample material is recorded as cDNA or gDNA derived from T cells, B-cell-depleted T cells, or PBMCs.

Original methodology: Estimation of nucleated cell counts was performed using reference gene primer amplification. Libraries were prepared by immunoSEQ multiplex PCR; TCRdb keeps only in-frame clonotypes and omits some of them. From that table come the V and J calls and clone size; the DNA was used to work out D and trimming. The sample has some 48,000 clones, around four fifths seen once; the top ten hold around 14%. There are 15 residues in the CDR3. Germline V gene data show CDR1 as SNHLY and CDR2 as FYNNEI. V dropped 6 bases and J dropped 9; count of bases not matched to a gene: 8. Sequenced: peripheral blood. The receptor was derived from a human donor with acute or convalescent COVID-19. The donor label of this sample is uncertain. The rearrangement links TRBV2 to TRBJ1-6; TRBD1 matches 10 bases. The CDR3: CASSPGQGEGSPLHF. In DNA form, the CDR3 reads TGTGCCAGCAGCCCAGGACAGGGGGAAGGTTCACCCCTCCACTTT.